This is a list of T cell receptor beta chains from one sample in a study of T cells in Graves' hyperthyroidism and ophthalmopathy. Each CDR3 protein gets one entry after TCRdb re-called the multiplex PCR reads with MiXCR. Among under 200,000 distinct CDR3 sequences listed, less than 10% were seen once. The specimen was blood. These receptors came from a woman under 30 with Graves' hyperthyroidism that later progressed to Graves' ophthalmopathy. The CDR3 runs from the conserved cysteine through the conserved F or W. Clone size appears in some rows only: once, few, many, or a class for an expanded clone.

clone_size	v_call	cdr3_length	cdr3_aa
few	TRBV6-5	15	CASNYARITNYGYTF
many	TRBV10-3	17	CAISSDRLAGRQETQYF
many	TRBV2	13	CASSEGPSNTQYF
many	TRBV7-9	16	CASSSGPGPLEEPQHF
.	TRBV24-1	14	CATSPRTDNQPQHF
.	TRBV24-1	16	CATSDPGTVNTGELFF
many	TRBV10-3	14	CAISEVTGGSEQYF
many	TRBV29-1	13	CSAGHPRTDTQYF
many	TRBV3-1	12	CASSQARDEQYF
.	TRBV19	14	CASSIGLAYNEQFF
many	TRBV6-1	13	CASRRTSSYEQYF
many	TRBV10-3	13	CAISEPERGAAFF
many	TRBV6-6	15	CASSYARGSKEKLFF
many	TRBV20-1	14	CSAPGPGYQETQYF
.	TRBV9	14	CASSVEVANTEAFF
many	TRBV20-1	13	CSASKDYNSPLHF
.	TRBV6-1	14	CASRGDSPNTEAFF
many	TRBV2	15	CASTRTSGVQETQYF
.	TRBV30	15	CAWSAGRRYQETQYF
many	TRBV12-3/TRBV12-4	15	CASQPERGGRGELFF
few	TRBV4-1	16	CASSQIIGTNTGELFF
.	TRBV18	16	CASSPFSGTAYNEQFF
many	TRBV7-3	15	CASSLRGPGSDTQYF
many	TRBV19	13	CASSATSVGEQYF
many	TRBV3-1	12	CASSQFPGGAFF
many	TRBV6-5	16	CASSYSRQGSSNEQFF
many	TRBV6-1	12	CASKRGNEKLFF
few	TRBV6-1	15	CASSYEARLTDTQYF
many	TRBV2	14	CASRPGQGNTEAFF